This TCR beta chain was profiled in a study of control samples from healthy donors and cancer patients. This CDR3 contains 14 residues. From germline, CDR1 is PRHDT and CDR2 FYEKMQ (reference sequence). A remark on this clone: An end of the junction does not agree with germline; a read error may underlie this.

TCRdb keeps only in-frame clones here, not all; method: immunoSEQ multiplex PCR. This sample yields 90,000 to 100,000 clones, of which approximately 84% are seen a single time; under 40% belongs to the top ten. This sequence originates from a man in his 70s with lung cancer. The V gene is TRBV13, the J gene TRBJ1-5; the D gene is possibly TRBD1 (6 bases). Sequencing was done on a sample of PBMCs. DNA for the CDR3: TGCAGTGGGCCAACTACAGGGCCTCCCGGGCCCCAGCATTTT. Residues: CSGPTTGPPGPQHF.